This TCR beta chain is from a study of blood T cell repertoires in COVID-19. Looking at the study overall: The origin of the acute and convalescent COVID-19 samples was the United States, Italy and Spain. From T cells, B-cell-depleted T cells, or PBMCs came the material, which was cDNA or gDNA.

In the original workflow: Estimates of nucleated cell counts were drawn from the amplification of reference gene primers. Some clones are missing from TCRdb's copy, which holds only in-frame ones; the method was immunoSEQ multiplex PCR. The DNA gave D and trimming, while V, J and clone size come from that table. Among roughly 240,000 clones listed, about 86% were seen once. Sequencing was done on a sample of peripheral blood. The receptor was derived from a man younger than 35 with active or convalescent COVID-19.

CDR3 DNA: TGTGCCAGCAGTCCGACAGGGCACGAGCAGTACTTC. Translating gives CASSPTGHEQYF. The rearrangement uses TRBV27 and TRBJ2-7, with 7 bases aligning to TRBD1. CDR3 size: 12 residues. The ends lost 5 bases at V and 5 bases at J; junction bases unmatched: 3. Germline CDR1 MNHEY, CDR2 SMNVEV (reference sequence).